The next 32 T cell receptor beta chains were all read from a single sample in a study of T cell repertoires in cytomegalovirus infection. TCRdb ran MiXCR on the reads and lists one entry per CDR3 protein. The data show tens of thousands of distinct CDR3 sequences, about 26% seen once. Their antigen targets remain unknown. The sample in question was CD8+ T cells from cultured PBMCs, obtained from culture after CMV antigen stimulation. Source of these receptors: a human donor in good health (CMV status not recorded). Some clones in this sample may be carry-over from other donors' samples.

The chain joins TRBV10-1 to TRBJ2-1; tentatively, D is TRBD2 (7 bases). The germline V gene encodes CDR1 WNHNN and CDR2 SYGVQD (reference sequence). V lost 4 bases and J lost 5, with 15 bases in between. The CDR3 is 15 amino acids. The CDR3 loop is CASSVGGGADNEQFF. The CDR3 DNA sequence: TGCGCCAGCAGTGTGGGGGGGGGGGCCGACAATGAGCAGTTCTTC.

The chain recombines TRBV11-3 with TRBJ1-5; TRBD1 might be the D (5 bases). This CDR3 region has 14 residues. Trimming took 5 bases from V and 3 from J, leaving 11 bases between them. Germline CDR1 reads SGHNT; CDR2 reads YENEEA. CDR3 DNA sequence: TGTGCCAGCAGCACCAGGGTACTCAATCAGCCCCAGCATTTT. Protein: CASSTRVLNQPQHF.

In regard to this clonotype: The junction departs from germline at one end; a sequencing error may be responsible. The chain has TRBV3-1 and TRBJ1-2; maybe TRBD1 (6 bases). Germline V gene lookup returns CDR1 LGHDT and CDR2 YNNKEL (reference sequence). CDR3 size: 12 residues. The CDR3 DNA reads as TGTGCCAGCAGCCAAGAGACAGGCCTTCCCAGCTTC. Encoded protein: CASSQETGLPSF. Full variable domain (outside the CDR3, taken from reference TRBV3-1 and TRBJ1-2): DTAVSQTPKYLVTQMGNDKSIKCEQNLGHDTMYWYKQDSKKFLKIMFSYNNKELIINETVPNRFSPKSPDKAHLNLHINSLELGDSAVYFCASSQETGLPSFGSGTRLTVV.

This clonotype was counted only a few times. This chain connects TRBV19 to TRBJ2-2; D might be TRBD1 (5 bases). The V gene lost 7 bases and the J gene lost 2 bases, with 11 bases spanning the gap. The CDR3 is 14 residues long. Germline loops: CDR1 LNHDA, CDR2 SQIVND (reference sequence). The CDR3 DNA reads TGTGCCAGTAAAGGACACCCAAACACCGGGGAGCTGTTTTTT. Translating it yields CASKGHPNTGELFF.

This clonotype was detected many times. The rearrangement uses TRBV12-3 or TRBV12-4 and TRBJ1-5, with D possibly matching TRBD1 (6 bases). Trimming pared 5 bases from V and 6 bases from J, leaving 11 bases between. The length of the CDR3 is 13 residues. In DNA, the CDR3 is TGTGCCAGCAGTGCGGGGGCGGGTCAGCCCCAGCATTTT. Residues: CASSAGAGQPQHF.

This clonotype was detected only a few times. The V gene is TRBV7-8, the J gene TRBJ2-3; TRBD2 aligns across 8 bases. Trimming cost V 1 base and J 1 base; bases outside gene matches: 7. CDR1 and CDR2 from the germline V gene are SGHVS and FQNEAQ. The CDR3 contains 17 residues. CDR3 amino acids: CASSLGATSGRTDTQYF. CDR3 bases: TGTGCCAGCAGCTTAGGGGCAACTAGCGGCCGCACAGATACGCAGTATTTT.

The table lists this clonotype with many counts. The chain has TRBV12-3 or TRBV12-4 and TRBJ1-1; D uncertain. Trimming left V 6 bases short and J 8 bases short, with 13 bases between. This CDR3 spans 12 amino acids. The CDR3 bases are TGTGCCAGCAGCCCGACGGTGCCCGAAGCTTTCTTT. It codes for CASSPTVPEAFF.

The chain carries TRBV11-2 and TRBJ2-1, with D possibly called TRBD1 or TRBD2 (5 bases each). The CDR3 length is 12 residues. CDR1 is SGHAT, CDR2 FQNNGV, per germline. Trimming cost V 5 bases and J 12 bases, with 14 bases left between them. The CDR3 DNA reads TGTGCCAGCAGCCATGAGGGGAGCGGGCAGTTCTTC. This encodes CASSHEGSGQFF.

The CDR3 region is CSARSADPSGANVLTF. DNA for the CDR3: TGCAGTGCTAGAAGTGCAGATCCTTCTGGGGCCAACGTCCTGACTTTC. The chain uses TRBV20-1 and TRBJ2-6; no definite D call. This CDR3 spans 16 amino acids. Trimming shortened V by 2 bases and J by 1 base, and 12 bases separated the two germline ends. CDR1 and CDR2 from the germline V gene are DFQATT and SNEGSKA (reference sequence).

This sequence joins TRBV15 and TRBJ2-5; D is uncertain. This CDR3 comprises 13 residues. Per germline, CDR1 LNHNV and CDR2 YYDKDF (reference sequence). V gave up 1 base and J gave up 2 bases, with 5 bases separating them. This CDR3 is CATSRGRQETQYF. CDR3 DNA sequence: TGTGCCACCAGCAGAGGTAGACAAGAGACCCAGTACTTC.

DNA of the CDR3: TGTGCCACCAGCAGAAAGAGGGACCTAGGGGAGGAAGAGACCCAGTACTTC. Translation: CATSRKRDLGEEETQYF. V is TRBV15 and J is TRBJ2-5; D possibly corresponds to TRBD2 (6 bases). The germline gives CDR1 LNHNV, CDR2 YYDKDF (reference sequence). CDR3 length: 17 residues. Deletions cut 2 bases from V and 3 bases from J, with 19 bases between.

V is TRBV20-1 and J is TRBJ2-5, with D hard to call. Germline V lookup: CDR1 DFQATT, CDR2 SNEGSKA (reference sequence). The CDR3 length is 15 residues. V shed 3 bases and J shed 5 bases, with 19 bases lying between them. The CDR3 here is CSASGRGLAGETQYF. Written as DNA, the CDR3 is TGCAGTGCTAGTGGTAGAGGTTTAGCTGGGGAGACCCAGTACTTC.

The chain couples TRBV6-6 to TRBJ1-5; TRBD1 is a possible D gene (5 bases). The length of the CDR3 is 13 residues. Germline CDR1 reads MNHNY; CDR2 reads SVGAGI (reference sequence). V lost 6 bases, J lost 5 bases, and 11 bases lay in between. This CDR3 reads CASSHGGDQPQHF. The CDR3, as DNA: TGTGCCAGCAGCCATGGGGGGGATCAGCCCCAGCATTTT.

The V and J genes are TRBV7-9 and TRBJ2-7; TRBD1 matches at 9 bases. Trimming took 5 bases from V and 1 from J; bases not matched to a gene: 9. The CDR3 spans 16 residues. CDR1 SEHNR and CDR2 FQNEAQ come from the germline V gene (reference sequence). The CDR3 DNA is TGTGCCAGCAGCAGAGGACAGGGGTCGACTTCCTACGAGCAGTACTTC. This translates into CASSRGQGSTSYEQYF.

The chain recombines TRBV20-1 with TRBJ2-7, with 9 bases matching TRBD2. Germline trimming cut 5 bases from V and 4 bases from J; bases unmatched to any gene: 12. The CDR3 loop spans 15 amino acids. Looked up from germline, CDR1 is DFQATT and CDR2 is SNEGSKA (reference sequence). The CDR3 loop reads CSALNLSGSQYEQYF. The CDR3 DNA follows: TGCAGTGCTCTCAATCTTAGCGGGAGTCAGTACGAGCAGTACTTC.

This clonotype was picked up a small number of times. The chain uses TRBV12-3 or TRBV12-4 and TRBJ2-7, with a tentative D call TRBD1 (5 bases). The CDR3 has 16 amino acids. Between the trimmed V and J ends, which lost 5 bases and 3 bases, there was a span of 20 bases. CDR3 sequence: CASSPQTVQKGYEQYF. The CDR3 bases are TGTGCCAGCAGTCCGCAGACAGTCCAGAAAGGCTACGAGCAGTACTTC.

The chain couples TRBV9 to TRBJ2-7, with D perhaps matching TRBD1 (6 bases). The CDR3 has 16 residues. V was trimmed by 2 bases and J by 1 base, leaving 16 bases between them. Per the germline V gene, CDR1 is SGDLS and CDR2 is YYNGEE. The CDR3 here is CASSVEGDEGSYEQYF. The CDR3, as DNA: TGTGCCAGCAGCGTCGAGGGGGATGAGGGGTCCTACGAGCAGTACTTC.

V and J are TRBV18 and TRBJ2-2; D gene ambiguous. From germline, CDR1 is KGHSH and CDR2 LQKENI. Trimming took 2 bases from V and 6 from J, leaving 4 bases between them. This CDR3 contains 12 residues. The CDR3, as DNA: TGTGCCAGCTCACCAAAGGCCGGGGAGCTGTTTTTT. Translating gives CASSPKAGELFF. The full variable domain, with the rest looked up from reference TRBV18 and TRBJ2-2, is NAGVMQNPRHLVRRRGQEARLRCSPMKGHSHVYWYRQLPEEGLKFMVYLQKENIIDESGMPKERFSAEFPKEGPSILRIQQVVRGDSAAYFCASSPKAGELFFGEGSRLTVL.

The chain joins TRBV6-2 or TRBV6-3 to TRBJ1-1, with D tentatively TRBD1 (5 bases). Germline V CDR1 and CDR2: MNHEY, SVGEGT. V was cut by 5 bases and J by 1 base, with 11 bases left in between. The CDR3 contains 14 residues. In nucleotides, the CDR3 is TGTGCCAGCAGTCTTATAGACAGGAACACTGAAGCTTTCTTT. This gives the protein CASSLIDRNTEAFF.

Only a few counts were recorded for this clonotype. The genes are TRBV12-3 or TRBV12-4 and TRBJ2-5, with 11 bases fitting TRBD2. The CDR3 loop spans 16 amino acids. J gave up 5 bases and V 3 bases, and 8 bases lay outside the gene matches. CDR3 in amino acids: CASSLGTSGLTETQYF. As DNA, the CDR3 is TGTGCCAGCAGTTTGGGGACTAGCGGACTAACCGAGACCCAGTACTTC.

The genes are TRBV9 and TRBJ2-1; D is possibly TRBD1 (5 bases). Trimming shortened V by 9 bases and J by 0 bases, and 13 bases separated the two germline ends. Per the germline V gene, CDR1 is SGDLS and CDR2 is YYNGEE. This CDR3 has 14 amino acids. CDR3 protein: CATGSGSSYNEQFF. CDR3 nucleotides: TGTGCCACAGGGTCAGGGTCCTCCTACAATGAGCAGTTCTTC.

This clonotype appeared a few times. This rearrangement joins TRBV19 to TRBJ1-5; D not certain. Per the germline V gene, CDR1 is LNHDA and CDR2 is SQIVND (reference sequence). The CDR3 covers 14 residues. Trimming took off 3 bases at V and 2 bases at J, with 8 bases between the two ends. The DNA of the CDR3 is TGTGCCAGTAGTATTAACAAGGGCAATCAGCCCCAGCATTTT. It yields the protein CASSINKGNQPQHF. The full variable domain, with the rest looked up from reference TRBV19 and TRBJ1-5, is DGGITQSPKYLFRKEGQNVTLSCEQNLNHDAMYWYRQDPGQGLRLIYYSQIVNDFQKGDIAEGYSVSREKKESFPLTVTSAQKNPTAFYLCASSINKGNQPQHFGDGTRLSIL.

This clonotype was detected only a few times. The rearrangement joins TRBV6-1 to TRBJ2-1; no firm D call. This CDR3 is 14 amino acids long. Trimming pared 6 bases from V and 4 bases from J, leaving 13 bases between. CDR1 is MNHNS and CDR2 is SASEGT in the germline V gene. The DNA for the CDR3 is TGTGCCAGCAGCCGCAAATGGGGATACAATGAGCAGTTCTTC. It encodes CASSRKWGYNEQFF.

This clonotype was observed a few times. J is TRBJ2-5 and V is TRBV6-5, with TRBD2 matching over 10 bases. Germline V lookup: CDR1 MNHEY, CDR2 SVGAGI. V was pared by 6 bases and J by 4 bases, with 8 bases of the junction left unmatched. This CDR3 contains 15 residues. In DNA, the CDR3 is TGTGCCAGCAGACCTAGCGGGAGTCCCGGAGAGACCCAGTACTTC. Translation: CASRPSGSPGETQYF.

The rearrangement uses TRBV5-1 and TRBJ1-1, with 11 bases matching TRBD1. The germline gives CDR1 SGHRS, CDR2 YFSETQ. The V segment lost 4 bases and the J segment 4 bases; nucleotides outside the gene matches: 3. This CDR3 has 14 amino acids. The CDR3 sequence is CASSTGTGGTEAFF. In DNA, the CDR3 is TGCGCCAGCAGCACCGGGACAGGGGGCACTGAAGCTTTCTTT.

This clonotype has only a few counts. The rearrangement joins TRBV5-6 to TRBJ2-5, with unresolved D. V lost 5 bases and J lost 7, with 9 bases in between. Per germline, CDR1 SGHDT and CDR2 YYEEEE. The CDR3 totals 11 residues. The CDR3 loop reads CASSAAGTQYF. In nucleotides, the CDR3 is TGTGCCAGCAGTGCGGCTGGGACCCAGTACTTC.

This clonotype has only a few counts. The J gene is TRBJ2-7, the V gene TRBV11-2; D is tentatively TRBD1 or TRBD2 (5 bases each). V gave up 1 base and J gave up 7 bases, with 17 bases separating them. Germline V gene data show CDR1 as SGHAT and CDR2 as FQNNGV. The CDR3 loop spans 15 amino acids. This CDR3 is CASSLGARELEEQYF. The CDR3 bases are TGTGCCAGCAGCTTAGGGGCCAGGGAGCTGGAAGAGCAGTACTTC.

The chain uses TRBV19 and TRBJ2-5; maybe TRBD2 (5 bases). CDR1 LNHDA and CDR2 SQIVND come from the germline V gene (reference sequence). Deletions cut 6 bases from V and 2 bases from J, with 16 bases between. This CDR3 has 15 residues. CDR3 in amino acids: CASSPEPGSQETQYF. In DNA, the CDR3 is TGTGCCAGTAGCCCCGAGCCGGGATCACAAGAGACCCAGTACTTC.

This clonotype has only a few counts. J is TRBJ1-2 and V is TRBV20-1; a weak D match, TRBD1 (5 bases). The CDR3 sequence is 15 residues long. V was clipped by 0 bases and J by 3 bases, with 14 bases between them. Germline assignment: CDR1 DFQATT and CDR2 SNEGSKA (reference sequence). The CDR3 sequence is CSARETTDNYYGYTF. The CDR3 DNA reads as TGCAGTGCTAGAGAAACGACAGATAATTACTATGGCTACACCTTC.

This clonotype has only a few counts. V and J are TRBV4-1 and TRBJ2-3, with 7 bases that match TRBD1. Germline V gene sequence: CDR1 MGHRA, CDR2 YSYEKL. This CDR3 region has 16 residues. The ends lost 3 bases at V and 0 bases at J; junction bases unmatched: 6. This chain's CDR3 is CASSQGDSTSTDTQYF. CDR3 DNA sequence: TGCGCCAGCAGCCAGGGGGACAGCACTAGCACAGATACGCAGTATTTT.

The chain has TRBV27 and TRBJ1-1; D remains unclear. Germline CDR1 is MNHEY and CDR2 is SMNVEV (reference sequence). The CDR3 totals 14 residues. V shed 5 bases and J shed 3 bases, with 13 bases lying between them. The CDR3 DNA is TGTGCCAGCAGTCCGGGCCTTTCCTACACTGAAGCTTTCTTT. Its protein product is CASSPGLSYTEAFF.

This clonotype appeared many times. The genes are TRBV20-1 and TRBJ1-1, with TRBD1 matching 10 bases. J was trimmed by 10 bases and V by 6 bases; bases with no gene match: 5. Germline V gene lookup returns CDR1 DFQATT and CDR2 SNEGSKA (reference sequence). The length of the CDR3 is 11 residues. In DNA, the CDR3 is TGCAGTGCCAGAAGGACAGGGGGAGCTTTCTTT. Protein product: CSARRTGGAFF.